This TCR beta chain was captured by sequencing in a study of identical twins. Whole-study results and caveats: Invariant MAIT and iNKT cells could partly confound zero-insertion analyses.

The V segment lost 5 bases and the J segment 5 bases; nucleotides outside the gene matches: 9. The germline CDR1 and CDR2 sequences are SGHRS and YFSETQ. CDR3 size: 14 residues. In regard to this clonotype: Its antigen remains unidentified.

In TCRdb, the 5' RACE reads were re-called with MiXCR into one record per CDR3 protein. Seen here are hundreds of thousands of distinct CDR3 sequences, approximately 13% observed once, and the top ten hold about 1.6%. These data also featured in a second study, about yellow fever vaccine responses in identical twins.

The sequence came from a woman younger than 35 in good health. The chain combines TRBV5-1 with TRBJ1-1, with 7 bases lining up with TRBD1. The sample consisted of PBMCs. The CDR3 region is CASRRTGTGTEAFF. CDR3 sequence (DNA): TGCGCCAGCAGACGGACAGGCACAGGGACTGAAGCTTTCTTT.